This TCR beta chain was sequenced in a study of CD8 T cells in Susac syndrome. As for the study in general: Patients with Susac syndrome were therapy-naive, on corticosteroids, or on intravenous immunoglobulin alone at blood draw.

Sequencing of TCR beta was performed on blood CD8+ T cells and on blood CD4+ T cells. This clonotype has more than one count but fewer than ten. It was with random hexamers that roughly 0.5 to 1 ug RNA was reverse transcribed. TCRdb passed the immunoSEQ multiplex PCR reads through MiXCR, listing each CDR3 protein once. The data show approximately 260,000 distinct CDR3 sequences, about 96% seen once. Sequencing was done on a sample of CD4+ T cells from PBMCs. The sequence was collected from a human donor with Susac syndrome.

The CDR3 spells CASSLGLEYEQYF. For the CDR3, the DNA is TGTGCCAGCAGCCTGGGACTAGAGTACGAGCAGTACTTC. J is TRBJ2-7 and V is TRBV7-8; TRBD2 aligns across 8 bases. CDR1 and CDR2 (germline): SGHVS, FQNEAQ. The V and J ends lost 5 bases and 4 bases, in that order; junction bases with no gene match: 4. This CDR3 comprises 13 residues.